One sample yielded the 8 T cell receptor beta chains listed below, sequenced in a study of T cells in women clearing cervical HPV infection. TCRdb keeps only in-frame clones here, not all; method: immunoSEQ multiplex PCR. Across around 39,000 clones, the top ten clones capture around 3.5% of the sample. Sequencing was done on a sample of blood buffy coat. The source is a woman aged 18-70 years with a cervical HPV16 infection that either progressed to CIN3+ or cleared (not recorded which).

To note about this clone: The read gets to within 3 residues of the CDR3 end, and the germline J gene fills in the rest. This sequence joins TRBV7-6 and TRBJ2-1; 8 bases are shared with TRBD2. The CDR3 is 18 amino acids. CDR1 SGHVS and CDR2 FNYEAQ come from the germline V gene. With 4 bases clipped from V and 9 bases from J, the junction kept 20 bases outside the gene matches. CDR3 bases read: TGTGCCAGCAGCTCCGGGGGGGTAGCGGGCCCCCAGGGAGGTGAG. Translated, it gives CASSSGGVAGPQGGE. In full, the CDR3 is CASSSGGVAGPQGGEQFF.

Regarding this clone: Read sequence stops 3 residues before the CDR3 end, and the germline J gene provides the missing end. The rearrangement joins TRBV2 to TRBJ2-1, with 9 bases lining up with TRBD2. With 8 bases clipped from V and 4 bases from J, the junction kept 9 bases outside the gene matches. Germline lookup yields CDR1 SNHLY and CDR2 FYNNEI. The CDR3 has 15 residues. Partial CDR3 DNA: TGTGCCAGCGAGGGGCGGGGGGGTCTGTACAATGAG. Its translation is CASEGRGGLYNE. The full CDR3 sequence reads CASEGRGGLYNEQFF.

On this clone: Read coverage stops 3 residues before the CDR3 terminus; the germline J gene supplies the remainder. This chain uses TRBV14 with TRBJ2-2; D uncertain. V was cut by 0 bases and J by 6 bases, with 5 bases left in between. This CDR3 spans 13 amino acids. The germline V gene has CDR1 SGHDN and CDR2 FVKESK. CDR3 DNA (partial): TGTGCCAGCAGCCAAGATACACCCGGGGAG. It yields the protein CASSQDTPGE. The entire CDR3 sequence reads CASSQDTPGELFF.

Of note for this clone: The DNA ends 3 residues before the CDR3 does, and the rest of the CDR3 is filled in from the germline J gene. The chain joins TRBV10-3 to TRBJ1-2, with a possible D match to TRBD1 (5 bases). The CDR3 contains 13 residues. Germline V lookup: CDR1 ENHRY, CDR2 SYGVKD. The sequenced CDR3 bases are TGTGCCATCAGTGAGTCGAAGGGGTGGGGC. Amino acid sequence: CAISESKGWG. In full, the CDR3 is CAISESKGWGYTF.

CDR3 sequence: CASSLGFLRALDSPLHF. The DNA read from the CDR3 is TGTGCCAGCAGCTTAGGTTTCCTACGAGCTTTGGATTCACCC. V is TRBV7-4 and J is TRBJ1-6; the D is unclear. The read terminates 3 residues ahead of where the CDR3 ends, so the germline J gene completes it. Germline V gives CDR1 SGHVT, CDR2 SQSDAQ. This CDR3 has 17 amino acids. The V end was cut by 1 base, the J end by 8 bases, with 18 bases between.

About this clone itself: The CDR3 goes on 3 residues after the read ends, and that part is filled in from the germline J gene. J is TRBJ2-5 and V is TRBV28; D possibly corresponds to TRBD2 (6 bases). Between the trimmed V and J ends, which lost 6 bases and 5 bases, there was a span of 16 bases. CDR1 is MDHEN and CDR2 is SYDVKM in the germline V gene. The CDR3 length is 14 residues. Partial CDR3 DNA: TGTGCCAGCAGAGGTGAAGGAGGGGCGGAGACC. It yields the protein CASRGEGGAET. The CDR3, in full, reads CASRGEGGAETQYF.

Remarks on this clone: The DNA ends 3 residues before the CDR3 does, and the rest of the CDR3 is filled in from the germline J gene. This chain connects TRBV12-3 or TRBV12-4 to TRBJ2-5, with TRBD2 as a possible D gene (6 bases). The CDR3 covers 12 residues. Trimming pared 7 bases from V and 7 bases from J, leaving 13 bases between. The CDR3 loop is CASTPSEGTQYF. The part of the CDR3 DNA that was read is TGTGCCAGCACCCCTAGCGAAGGGACC.

As concerns this clone: The read comes to an end 3 residues before the CDR3 does, leaving the germline J gene to fill in the end. V gene TRBV2 combines with J gene TRBJ1-6; TRBD1 matches at 7 bases. This CDR3 spans 15 amino acids. Germline loops: CDR1 SNHLY, CDR2 FYNNEI. V was pared by 2 bases and J by 7 bases, with 5 bases of the junction left unmatched. The covered CDR3 bases are TGTGCCAGCAGTGAATGGGACAGAACGAATTCACCC. This sequence encodes CASSEWDRTNSP. The complete CDR3 sequence is CASSEWDRTNSPLHF.